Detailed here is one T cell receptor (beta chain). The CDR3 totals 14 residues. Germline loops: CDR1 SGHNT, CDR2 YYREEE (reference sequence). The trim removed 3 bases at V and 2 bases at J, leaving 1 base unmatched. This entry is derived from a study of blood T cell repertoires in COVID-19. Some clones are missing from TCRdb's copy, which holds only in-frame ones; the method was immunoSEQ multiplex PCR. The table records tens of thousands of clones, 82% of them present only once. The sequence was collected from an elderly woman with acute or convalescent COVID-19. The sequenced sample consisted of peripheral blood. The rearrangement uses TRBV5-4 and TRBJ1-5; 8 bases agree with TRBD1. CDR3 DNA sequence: TGTGCCAGCAGCTCACAGGGGGGCAATCAGCCCCAGCATTTT. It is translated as CASSSQGGNQPQHF.